This T cell receptor beta chain was found in a study of cytomegalovirus exposure and HLA in healthy donors. Findings of the study overall: According to a later analysis, most TCR beta chains associated with CMV appeared HLA-restricted. Common viral pathogens (according to a later analysis) appeared linked to several of the most significant clusters.

Primers for the PCR totalled 60 Vbeta and 13 Jbeta. Some clones are missing from TCRdb's copy, which holds only in-frame ones; the method was immunoSEQ multiplex PCR. The sample includes about 130,000 clones, 70% to 85% seen only once; the top ten take approximately 2.6%. CDR1 and CDR2 from the germline V gene are LNHNV and YYDKDF (reference sequence). The CDR3 is 14 residues long. Trimming stripped 4 bases from V and 5 bases from J, with 12 bases between. Worth noting for this clone: Its antigen is unidentified.

What was sequenced was PBMCs. This chain joins TRBV15 and TRBJ1-5, with D possibly matching TRBD1 (6 bases). The clonotype was recovered from a man aged 45-65 years in good health and CMV-seronegative. The CDR3 DNA reads as TGTGCCACCAGCACTAAGGGGGTCGATCAGCCCCAGCATTTT. This encodes CATSTKGVDQPQHF.